This T cell receptor (beta chain) comes out of a study of monozygotic twins with cystic fibrosis. Notes on the study in general: J usage was most co-twin-similar in 8 of 16 pairs, V in 13. Monozygotic CF twin pairs shared significantly more nucleotide-identical clonotypes than unrelated CF individuals did.

Comment on this clone: Its antigen is unknown.

Profiling relied on immunoSEQ multiplex PCR, and the TCRdb table lists in-frame clones only, not all of them. The sample holds about 26,000 clones, 90% seen once. The germline gives CDR1 SGDLS, CDR2 YYNGEE. V lost 0 bases, J lost 10 bases, and 11 bases lay in between. The CDR3 spans 13 residues. The TCR sequence derives from a girl aged 2 to 10 with cystic fibrosis. The sequencing sample was made of blood. The V call is TRBV9, the J call TRBJ1-5; D not resolved. Written as DNA, the CDR3 is TGTGCCAGCAGCGTAGTCGGAGTTGAACCCCAGCATTTT. This sequence encodes CASSVVGVEPQHF.